Shown below are 16 T cell receptor beta chains from a single sample sequenced in a study of beta chain features in type 1 diabetes. The study reverse transcribed the entire isolated RNA, so it sequenced expressed TCRB transcripts. Profiled with immunoSEQ multiplex PCR; TCRdb holds only in-frame clones, not every one. The sample lists hundreds of thousands of clones; 12% to 15% were seen once. The sequenced material came from central memory CD4+ T cells from blood. The receptors were gathered from a man aged 25 to 40 in good health.

This clone was observed a handful of times. The chain combines TRBV7-2 with TRBJ2-5; unclear D gene. The CDR3 length is 13 residues. Between the trimmed V and J ends, which lost 3 bases and 5 bases, there was a span of 10 bases. The germline V gene encodes CDR1 SGHTA and CDR2 FQGNSA. The CDR3 here is CASSFWNWETQYF. CDR3 sequence (DNA): TGTGCCAGCAGCTTTTGGAACTGGGAGACCCAGTACTTC.

With regard to this clone: This same CDR3 is encoded by further DNA sequences in the sample. V usage is TRBV7-2 and J usage is TRBJ2-2; D is undetermined. Trimming removed 2 bases at V and 1 base at J, with 8 bases between. The germline V gene encodes CDR1 SGHTA and CDR2 FQGNSA. The CDR3 length is 15 residues. The CDR3 bases are TGTGCCAGCAGCTTAAATGGGCTGAACACCGGGGAGCTGTTTTTT. This translates into CASSLNGLNTGELFF.

This chain links TRBV6-1 with TRBJ2-6; D unclear. The CDR3 runs to 14 residues. In germline, CDR1 is MNHNS, CDR2 SASEGT. Trimming removed 8 bases at V and 3 bases at J, with 11 bases between. The CDR3 nucleotides are TGTGCCAGCCTCGGCCACAATGGGGCCAACGTCCTGACTTTC. This codes for CASLGHNGANVLTF.

This clone has just a few counts. The rearrangement links TRBV4-1 to TRBJ1-4; the D is unclear. Looked up from germline, CDR1 is MGHRA and CDR2 is YSYEKL. The CDR3 is 15 amino acids. Trimming removed 1 base at V and 4 bases at J, with 10 bases between. This CDR3 reads CASSQAGQFNEKLFF. CDR3 nucleotide sequence: TGCGCCAGCAGCCAAGCTGGCCAGTTTAATGAAAAACTGTTTTTT.

This clone was recorded at least ten times. The chain is built from TRBV19 and TRBJ2-1; D gene unclear. The CDR3 runs 14 residues. V lost 3 bases and J 0 bases, leaving 6 bases between the germline ends. CDR1 LNHDA and CDR2 SQIVND come from the germline V gene (reference sequence). The CDR3 region is CASSIPSSYNEQFF. As DNA, the CDR3 is TGTGCCAGTAGTATCCCGAGCTCCTACAATGAGCAGTTCTTC.

The V and J genes are TRBV4-1 and TRBJ1-5; possibly TRBD1 for D (6 bases). The CDR3 is 14 amino acids. Trimming pared 2 bases from V and 4 bases from J, leaving 9 bases between. The germline CDR1 and CDR2 sequences are MGHRA and YSYEKL. The CDR3 spells CASSQITGNQPQHF. In DNA, the CDR3 is TGCGCCAGCAGCCAAATAACAGGGAATCAGCCCCAGCATTTT.

The chain recombines TRBV7-8 with TRBJ2-7, with D tentatively TRBD1 (5 bases). This CDR3 has 15 amino acids. V lost 1 base, J lost 4 bases, and 14 bases lay in between. Germline values: CDR1 SGHVS, CDR2 FQNEAQ. The CDR3 DNA sequence: TGTGCCAGCAGCTTAGAGGACACCGCTTCGTACGAGCAGTACTTC. It is translated as CASSLEDTASYEQYF. Drawing the rest from reference TRBV7-8 and TRBJ2-7, the complete variable domain is GAGVSQSPRYKVAKRGQDVALRCDPISGHVSLFWYQQALGQGPEFLTYFQNEAQLDKSGLPSDRFFAERPEGSVSTLKIQRTQQEDSAVYLCASSLEDTASYEQYFGPGTRLTVT.

This clone was picked up a small number of times. The chain combines TRBV13 with TRBJ1-2; D unclear. Germline V lookup: CDR1 PRHDT, CDR2 FYEKMQ (reference sequence). The CDR3 runs 16 residues. V lost 5 bases to trimming and J lost 4 bases, with 20 bases between them. CDR3: CASSPPEVKGSYGYTF. CDR3 DNA: TGTGCCAGCAGCCCTCCGGAAGTTAAAGGTAGCTATGGCTACACCTTC.

The table lists this clone with a few counts. J is TRBJ2-2 and V is TRBV29-1; D is uncertain. The length of the CDR3 is 12 residues. In germline, CDR1 is SQVTM, CDR2 ANQGSEA. Trimming removed 4 bases at V and 1 base at J, with 4 bases between. The CDR3 sequence: CSVGWNTGELFF. The CDR3 DNA is TGCAGCGTTGGTTGGAACACCGGGGAGCTGTTTTTT.

The V and J genes are TRBV6-1 and TRBJ1-2; the D is unclear. Trimming left V 8 bases short and J 8 bases short, with 18 bases between. Looked up from germline, CDR1 is MNHNS and CDR2 is SASEGT. The CDR3 has 13 amino acids. CDR3 loop: CASWFGPPRGYTF. The CDR3 DNA sequence: TGTGCCAGCTGGTTCGGGCCCCCGAGAGGCTACACCTTC.

In its sample, this clone was seen many times. Here the CDR3 reads CASNRKKAEAFF. The CDR3 nucleotides read TGTGCCAGCAATCGGAAAAAAGCCGAAGCTTTCTTT. The rearrangement uses TRBV28 and TRBJ1-1; no firm D call. V lost 7 bases and J lost 8, with 14 bases in between. Looked up from germline, CDR1 is MDHEN and CDR2 is SYDVKM. The CDR3 is 12 amino acids. Using reference TRBV28 and TRBJ1-1 for the parts outside the CDR3, the full variable domain is DVKVTQSSRYLVKRTGEKVFLECVQDMDHENMFWYRQDPGLGLRLIYFSYDVKMKEKGDIPEGYSVSREKKERFSLILESASTNQTSMYLCASNRKKAEAFFGQGTRLTVV.

This clone was seen a few times. A read error may account for a junction end that differs from germline. Different DNA sequences within this sample yield the same CDR3. The chain is built from TRBV4-1 and TRBJ2-3; 9 positions match TRBD2. This CDR3 spans 16 amino acids. Germline lookup yields CDR1 MGHRA and CDR2 YSYEKL. The CDR3 is CASSQDRASGTYTQYF. The CDR3 DNA sequence: TGTGCCAGCAGCCAAGATCGGGCTAGCGGGACCTATACGCAGTATTTT.

J is TRBJ2-3 and V is TRBV30, with 10 bases identical to TRBD1. Germline V CDR1 and CDR2: GTSNPN, SVGIG (reference sequence). This CDR3 region has 14 residues. V was pared by 7 bases and J by 6 bases, with 10 bases of the junction left unmatched. CDR3 residues: CAYADRGWWDTQYF. The CDR3 nucleotides read TGTGCCTACGCGGACAGGGGGTGGTGGGATACGCAGTATTTT.

This clone was seen only a few times. The V call is TRBV6-5, the J call TRBJ2-1, with D possibly being TRBD1 (5 bases). Germline V gene lookup returns CDR1 MNHEY and CDR2 SVGAGI. The CDR3 length is 14 residues. Trimming cost V 6 bases and J 8 bases, with 17 bases left between them. CDR3: CASSRSRAEYEQFF. DNA of the CDR3: TGTGCCAGCAGCCGCAGCAGGGCTGAATATGAGCAGTTCTTC.

V and J are TRBV7-6 and TRBJ2-2, with a tentative D call TRBD1 (5 bases). The V end was cut by 1 base, the J end by 5 bases, with 11 bases between. Germline V CDR1 and CDR2: SGHVS, FNYEAQ. The CDR3 covers 15 residues. The CDR3 nucleotides are TGTGCCAGCAGCTTAGACAGGCCCGGGACCGGGGAGCTGTTTTTT. It codes for CASSLDRPGTGELFF.

V usage is TRBV10-3 and J usage is TRBJ2-5; 8 positions agree with TRBD1. The junction had 3 bases not matched to a gene; V was cut back by 6 bases and J by 3 bases. CDR3 length equals 13 residues. Germline values: CDR1 ENHRY, CDR2 SYGVKD. The CDR3 coding sequence is TGTGCCATCAGGGCGACAGGGGAAGAGACCCAGTACTTC. Translated: CAIRATGEETQYF.